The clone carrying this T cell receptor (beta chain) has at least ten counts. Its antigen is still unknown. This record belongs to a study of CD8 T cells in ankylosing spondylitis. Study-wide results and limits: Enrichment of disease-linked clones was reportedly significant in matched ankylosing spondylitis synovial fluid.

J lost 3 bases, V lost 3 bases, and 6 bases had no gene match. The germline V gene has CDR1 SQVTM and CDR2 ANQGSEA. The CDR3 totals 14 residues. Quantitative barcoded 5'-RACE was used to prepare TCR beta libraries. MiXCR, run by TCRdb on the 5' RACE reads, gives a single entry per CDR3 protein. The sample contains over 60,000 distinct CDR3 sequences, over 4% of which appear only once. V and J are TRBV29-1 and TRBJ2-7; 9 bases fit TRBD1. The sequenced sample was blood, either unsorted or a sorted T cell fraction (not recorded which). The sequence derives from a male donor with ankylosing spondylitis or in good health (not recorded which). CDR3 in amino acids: CSVDRGTGNYEQYF. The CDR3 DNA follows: TGCAGCGTTGATAGGGGGACAGGGAACTACGAGCAGTACTTC.